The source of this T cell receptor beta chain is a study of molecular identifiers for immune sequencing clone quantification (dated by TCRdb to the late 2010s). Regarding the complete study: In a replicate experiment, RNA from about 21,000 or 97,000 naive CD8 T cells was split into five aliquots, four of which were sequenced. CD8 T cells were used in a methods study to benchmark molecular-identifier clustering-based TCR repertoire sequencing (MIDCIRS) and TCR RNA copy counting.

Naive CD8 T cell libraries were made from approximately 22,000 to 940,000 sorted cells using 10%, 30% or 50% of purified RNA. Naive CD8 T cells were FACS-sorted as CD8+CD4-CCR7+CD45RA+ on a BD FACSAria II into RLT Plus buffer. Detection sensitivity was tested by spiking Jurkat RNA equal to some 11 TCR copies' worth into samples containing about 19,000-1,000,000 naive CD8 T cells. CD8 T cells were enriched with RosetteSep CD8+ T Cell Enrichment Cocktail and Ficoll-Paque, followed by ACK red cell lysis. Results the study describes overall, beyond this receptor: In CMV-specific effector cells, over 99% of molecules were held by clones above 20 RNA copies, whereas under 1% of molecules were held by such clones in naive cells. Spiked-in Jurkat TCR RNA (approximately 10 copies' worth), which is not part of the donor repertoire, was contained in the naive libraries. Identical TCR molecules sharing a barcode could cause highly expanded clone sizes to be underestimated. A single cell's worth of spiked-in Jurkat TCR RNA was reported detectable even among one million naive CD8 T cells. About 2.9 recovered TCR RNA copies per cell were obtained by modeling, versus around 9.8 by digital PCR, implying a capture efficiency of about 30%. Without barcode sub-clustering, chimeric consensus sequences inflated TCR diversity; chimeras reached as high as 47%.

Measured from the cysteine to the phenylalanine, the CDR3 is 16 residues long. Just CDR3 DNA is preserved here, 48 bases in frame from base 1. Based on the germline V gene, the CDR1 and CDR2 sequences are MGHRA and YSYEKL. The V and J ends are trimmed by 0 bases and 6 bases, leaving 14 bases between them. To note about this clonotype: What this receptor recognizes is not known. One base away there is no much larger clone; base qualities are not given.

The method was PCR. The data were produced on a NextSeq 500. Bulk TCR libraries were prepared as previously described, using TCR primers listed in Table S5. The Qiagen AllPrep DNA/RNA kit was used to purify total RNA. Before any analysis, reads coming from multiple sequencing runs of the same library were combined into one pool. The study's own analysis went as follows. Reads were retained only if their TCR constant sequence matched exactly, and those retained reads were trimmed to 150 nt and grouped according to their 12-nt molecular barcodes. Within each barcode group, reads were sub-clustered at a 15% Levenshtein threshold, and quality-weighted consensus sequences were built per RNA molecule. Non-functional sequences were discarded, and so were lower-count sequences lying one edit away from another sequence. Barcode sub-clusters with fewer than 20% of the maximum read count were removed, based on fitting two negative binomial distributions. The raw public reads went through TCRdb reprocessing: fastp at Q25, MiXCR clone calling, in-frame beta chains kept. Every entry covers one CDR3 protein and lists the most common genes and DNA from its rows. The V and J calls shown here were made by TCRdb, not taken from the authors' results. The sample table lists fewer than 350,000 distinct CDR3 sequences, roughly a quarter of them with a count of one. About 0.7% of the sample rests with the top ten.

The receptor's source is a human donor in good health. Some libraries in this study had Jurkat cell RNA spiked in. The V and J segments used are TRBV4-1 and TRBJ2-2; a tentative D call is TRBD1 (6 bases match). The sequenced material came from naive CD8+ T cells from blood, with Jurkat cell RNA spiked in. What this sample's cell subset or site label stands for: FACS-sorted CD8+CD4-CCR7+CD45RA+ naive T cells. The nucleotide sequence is TGCGCCAGCAGCCAAGATTGGACAGCCTCCCCCGGGGAGCTGTTTTTT. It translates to CASSQDWTASPGELFF.